Included here is one T cell receptor (beta chain) sequence, with context. Its antigen is unknown. This sample is part of a study of cytomegalovirus exposure and HLA in healthy donors. General study results and limits: Indistinguishable V segments such as TRBV6-2 and TRBV6-3 were excluded. Analysis was carried out at a later point, and it linked a missense DCLRE1C variant to TCR beta V- and J-gene trimming.

Germline V gene lookup returns CDR1 SEHNR and CDR2 FQNEAQ (reference sequence). CDR3 length equals 16 residues. Deletions cut 2 bases from V and 0 bases from J, with 11 bases between. The PCR had 60 Vbeta and 13 Jbeta primers. Clones were sequenced by immunoSEQ multiplex PCR, and TCRdb holds only the in-frame ones, with some missing. The record lists 130,000 or so clones, of which the ten most abundant hold roughly 2%. The clonotype was recovered from a woman aged 60-75 years in good health and CMV-seronegative. The sequenced sample consisted of PBMCs. This sequence joins TRBV7-9 and TRBJ1-3; no reliable D call. CDR3 sequence: CASSLPAAASGNTIYF. The CDR3 DNA follows: TGTGCCAGCAGCTTACCTGCAGCGGCCTCTGGAAACACCATATATTTT.